This TCR beta chain was obtained from a study of T cell responses to AZD1222 COVID-19 vaccine. Of note for this clone: Its specificity is unknown.

This table comes from immunoSEQ multiplex PCR, and its TCRdb copy is limited to in-frame clones, with some not included. Among approximately 110,000 clones listed, around 87% were seen once. Study-wide points: Clonal diversity may have been underestimated, and the donors were mostly white British, with more females than males. There were vaccine-associated CD4 TCRs across spike, dominant at 160-218 and 743-854.

This CDR3 spans 17 amino acids. Germline V gene data show CDR1 as SGHNT and CDR2 as YYREEE (reference sequence). After removal of 4 bases from V and 5 bases from J, the junction contained 11 bases not matched to a gene. The J gene is TRBJ2-2, the V gene TRBV5-4; TRBD2 aligns across 10 bases. The sequencing used peripheral blood, collected on day 0 of AZD1222 vaccination. This clonotype originated in an adult in good health. CDR3 bases: TGTGCCAGCAGCCCAGCAAGCGGGGGGGCAGGGACCGGGGAGCTGTTTTTT. Its protein product is CASSPASGGAGTGELFF.